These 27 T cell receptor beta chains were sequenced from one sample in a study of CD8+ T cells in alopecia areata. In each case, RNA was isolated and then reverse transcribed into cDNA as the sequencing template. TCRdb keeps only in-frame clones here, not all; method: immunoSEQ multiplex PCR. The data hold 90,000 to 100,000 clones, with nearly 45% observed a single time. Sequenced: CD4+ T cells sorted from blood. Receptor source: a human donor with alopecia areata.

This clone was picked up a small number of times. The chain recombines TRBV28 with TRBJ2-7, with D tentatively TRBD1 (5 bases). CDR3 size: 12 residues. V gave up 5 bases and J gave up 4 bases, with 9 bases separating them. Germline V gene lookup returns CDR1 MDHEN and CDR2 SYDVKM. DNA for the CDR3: TGTGCCAGCAGTCCAAGGGGATACGAGCAGTACTTC. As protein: CASSPRGYEQYF. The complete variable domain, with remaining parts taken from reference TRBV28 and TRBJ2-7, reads DVKVTQSSRYLVKRTGEKVFLECVQDMDHENMFWYRQDPGLGLRLIYFSYDVKMKEKGDIPEGYSVSREKKERFSLILESASTNQTSMYLCASSPRGYEQYFGPGTRLTVT.

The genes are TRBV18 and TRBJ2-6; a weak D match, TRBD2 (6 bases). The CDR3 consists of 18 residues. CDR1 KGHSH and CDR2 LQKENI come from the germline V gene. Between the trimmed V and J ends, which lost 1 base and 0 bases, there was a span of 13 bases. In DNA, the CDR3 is TGTGCCAGCTCACCACGCGGGGTCCCATCCTCTGGGGCCAACGTCCTGACTTTC. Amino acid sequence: CASSPRGVPSSGANVLTF.

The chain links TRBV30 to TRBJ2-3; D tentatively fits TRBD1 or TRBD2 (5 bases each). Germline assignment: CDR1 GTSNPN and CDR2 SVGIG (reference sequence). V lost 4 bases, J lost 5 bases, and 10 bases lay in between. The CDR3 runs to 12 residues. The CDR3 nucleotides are TGTGCCTGGACGGGGCTCGTAGATACGCAGTATTTT. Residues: CAWTGLVDTQYF.

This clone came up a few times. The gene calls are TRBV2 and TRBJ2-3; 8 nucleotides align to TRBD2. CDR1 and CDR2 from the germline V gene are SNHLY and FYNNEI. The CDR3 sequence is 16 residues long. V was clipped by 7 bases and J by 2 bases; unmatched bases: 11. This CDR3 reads CASNPSQRGHTDTQYF. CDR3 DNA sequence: TGTGCCAGCAACCCCTCCCAGCGGGGGCACACAGATACGCAGTATTTT.

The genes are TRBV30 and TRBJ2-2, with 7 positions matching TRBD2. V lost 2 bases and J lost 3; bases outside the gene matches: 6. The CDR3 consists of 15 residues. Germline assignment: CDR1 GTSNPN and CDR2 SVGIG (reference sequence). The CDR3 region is CAWSRGTIYTGELFF. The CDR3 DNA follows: TGTGCCTGGAGTCGGGGGACTATCTACACCGGGGAGCTGTTTTTT.

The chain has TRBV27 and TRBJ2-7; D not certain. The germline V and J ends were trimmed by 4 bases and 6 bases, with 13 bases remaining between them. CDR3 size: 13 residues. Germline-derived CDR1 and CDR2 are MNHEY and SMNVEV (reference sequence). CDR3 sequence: CASSSTGSGEQYF. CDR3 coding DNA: TGTGCCAGCAGTTCGACCGGGTCGGGCGAGCAGTACTTC.

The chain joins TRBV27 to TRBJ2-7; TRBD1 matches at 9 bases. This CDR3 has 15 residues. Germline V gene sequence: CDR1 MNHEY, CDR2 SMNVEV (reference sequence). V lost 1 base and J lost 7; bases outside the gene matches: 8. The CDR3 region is CASSLFRDREWEQYF. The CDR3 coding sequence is TGTGCCAGCAGTTTATTCCGGGACAGGGAGTGGGAGCAGTACTTC.

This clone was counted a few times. CDR3 loop: CSVVEWQNTEAFF. The CDR3 nucleotides read TGCAGCGTTGTGGAATGGCAGAACACTGAAGCTTTCTTT. This chain uses TRBV29-1 with TRBJ1-1; D remains ambiguous. The germline V and J ends were trimmed by 4 bases and 1 base, with 10 bases remaining between them. This CDR3 contains 13 residues. CDR1 and CDR2 (germline): SQVTM, ANQGSEA.

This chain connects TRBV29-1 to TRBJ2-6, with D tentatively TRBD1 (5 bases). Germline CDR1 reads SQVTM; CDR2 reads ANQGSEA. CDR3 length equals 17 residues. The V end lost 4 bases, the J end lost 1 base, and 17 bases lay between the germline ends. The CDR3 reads CSVVGQDNRSGANVLTF. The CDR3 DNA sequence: TGCAGCGTTGTGGGGCAGGATAACCGATCTGGGGCCAACGTCCTGACTTTC.

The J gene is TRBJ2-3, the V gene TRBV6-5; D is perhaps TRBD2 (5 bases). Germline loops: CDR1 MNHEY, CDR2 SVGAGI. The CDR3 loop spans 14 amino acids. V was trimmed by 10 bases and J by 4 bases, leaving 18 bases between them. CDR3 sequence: CATGAGIGPDTQYF. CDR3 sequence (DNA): TGTGCCACCGGAGCCGGGATCGGACCAGATACGCAGTATTTT.

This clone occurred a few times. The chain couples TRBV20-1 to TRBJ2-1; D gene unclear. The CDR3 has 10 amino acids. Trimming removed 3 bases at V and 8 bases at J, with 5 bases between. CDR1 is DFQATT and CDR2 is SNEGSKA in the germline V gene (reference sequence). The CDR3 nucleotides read TGCAGTGCTAGCGGCCATGAGCAGTTCTTC. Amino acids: CSASGHEQFF.

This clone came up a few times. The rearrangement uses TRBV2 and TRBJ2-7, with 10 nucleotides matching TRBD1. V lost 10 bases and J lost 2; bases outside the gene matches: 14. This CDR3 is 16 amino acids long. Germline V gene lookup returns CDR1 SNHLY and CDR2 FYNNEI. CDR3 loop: CATDEGPGQGTYEQYF. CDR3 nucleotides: TGTGCCACCGACGAAGGACCGGGACAGGGGACCTACGAGCAGTACTTC.

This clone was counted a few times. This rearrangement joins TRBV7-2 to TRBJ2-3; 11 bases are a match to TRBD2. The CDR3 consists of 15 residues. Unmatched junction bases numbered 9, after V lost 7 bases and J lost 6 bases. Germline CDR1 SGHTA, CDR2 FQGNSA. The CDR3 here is CASTPRASGRDTQYF. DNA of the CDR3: TGTGCCAGCACACCACGGGCTAGCGGGAGGGATACGCAGTATTTT.

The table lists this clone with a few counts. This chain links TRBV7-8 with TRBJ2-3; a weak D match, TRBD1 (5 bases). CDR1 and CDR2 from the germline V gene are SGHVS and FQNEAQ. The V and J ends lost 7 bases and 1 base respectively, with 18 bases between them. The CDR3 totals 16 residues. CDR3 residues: CASTNRRGVGTDTQYF. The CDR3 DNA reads TGTGCCAGCACCAACAGGCGCGGCGTGGGCACAGATACGCAGTATTTT.

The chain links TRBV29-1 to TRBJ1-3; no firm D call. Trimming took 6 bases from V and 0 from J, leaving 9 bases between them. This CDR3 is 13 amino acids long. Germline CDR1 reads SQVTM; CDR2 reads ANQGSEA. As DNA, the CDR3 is TGCAGCGTGAGTTGGAGCTCTGGAAACACCATATATTTT. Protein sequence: CSVSWSSGNTIYF.

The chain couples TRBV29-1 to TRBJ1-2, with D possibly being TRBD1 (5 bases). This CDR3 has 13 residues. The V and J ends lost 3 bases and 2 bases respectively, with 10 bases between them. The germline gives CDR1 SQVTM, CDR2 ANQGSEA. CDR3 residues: CSVEGGFNYGYTF. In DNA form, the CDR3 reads TGCAGCGTTGAGGGGGGGTTCAACTATGGCTACACCTTC.

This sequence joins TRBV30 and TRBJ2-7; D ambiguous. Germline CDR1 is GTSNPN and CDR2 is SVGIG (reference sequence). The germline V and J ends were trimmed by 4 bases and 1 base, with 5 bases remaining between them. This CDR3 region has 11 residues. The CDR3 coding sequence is TGTGCCTGGAAGCGTTCCTACGAGCAGTACTTC. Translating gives CAWKRSYEQYF.

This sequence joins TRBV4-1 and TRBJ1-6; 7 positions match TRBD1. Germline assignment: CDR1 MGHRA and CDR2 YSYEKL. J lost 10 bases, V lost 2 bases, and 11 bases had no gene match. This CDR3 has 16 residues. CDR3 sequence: CASSQSMARGPSPLHF. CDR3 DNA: TGCGCCAGCAGCCAATCGATGGCGAGGGGGCCATCACCCCTCCACTTT.

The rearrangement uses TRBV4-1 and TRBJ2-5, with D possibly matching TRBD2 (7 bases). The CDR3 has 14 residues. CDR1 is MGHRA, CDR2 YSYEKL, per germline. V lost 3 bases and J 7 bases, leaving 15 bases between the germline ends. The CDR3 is CASSQTGPGGTQYF. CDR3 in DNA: TGCGCCAGCAGCCAGACAGGTCCGGGAGGGACCCAGTACTTC.

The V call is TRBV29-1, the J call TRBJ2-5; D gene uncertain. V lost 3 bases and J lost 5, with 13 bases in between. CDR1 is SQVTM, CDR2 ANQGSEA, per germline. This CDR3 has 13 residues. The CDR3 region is CSVEITFGETQYF. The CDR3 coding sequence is TGCAGCGTTGAGATCACCTTTGGGGAGACCCAGTACTTC. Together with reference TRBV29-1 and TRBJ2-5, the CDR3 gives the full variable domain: SAVISQKPSRDICQRGTSLTIQCQVDSQVTMMFWYRQQPGQSLTLIATANQGSEATYESGFVIDKFPISRPNLTFSTLTVSNMSPEDSSIYLCSVEITFGETQYFGPGTRLLVL.

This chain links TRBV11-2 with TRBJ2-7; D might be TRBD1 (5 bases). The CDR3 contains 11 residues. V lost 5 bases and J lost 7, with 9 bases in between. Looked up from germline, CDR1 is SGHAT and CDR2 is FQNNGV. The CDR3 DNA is TGTGCCAGCAGCCAGCAGGGAGAGCAGTACTTC. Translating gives CASSQQGEQYF.

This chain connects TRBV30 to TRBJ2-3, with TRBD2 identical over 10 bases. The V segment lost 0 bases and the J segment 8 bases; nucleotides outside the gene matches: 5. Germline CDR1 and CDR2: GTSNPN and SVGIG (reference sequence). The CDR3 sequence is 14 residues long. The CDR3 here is CAWSVRAGGGTQYF. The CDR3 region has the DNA TGTGCCTGGAGTGTACGAGCGGGAGGGGGTACGCAGTATTTT.

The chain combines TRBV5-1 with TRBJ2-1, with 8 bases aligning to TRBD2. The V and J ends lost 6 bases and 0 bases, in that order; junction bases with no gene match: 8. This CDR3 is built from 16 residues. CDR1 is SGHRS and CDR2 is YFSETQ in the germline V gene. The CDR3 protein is CASKLSGASSYNEQFF. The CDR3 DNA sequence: TGCGCCAGCAAGCTTAGCGGGGCTAGCTCCTACAATGAGCAGTTCTTC. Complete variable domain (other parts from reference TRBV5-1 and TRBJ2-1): KAGVTQTPRYLIKTRGQQVTLSCSPISGHRSVSWYQQTPGQGLQFLFEYFSETQRNKGNFPGRFSGRQFSNSRSEMNVSTLELGDSALYLCASKLSGASSYNEQFFGPGTRLTVL.

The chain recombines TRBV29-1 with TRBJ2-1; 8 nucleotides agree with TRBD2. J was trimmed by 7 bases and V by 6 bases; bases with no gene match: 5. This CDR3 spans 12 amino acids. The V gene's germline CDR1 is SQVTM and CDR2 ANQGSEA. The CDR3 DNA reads TGCAGCGTGGTACTAGCGGCTAATGAGCAGTTCTTC. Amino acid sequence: CSVVLAANEQFF.

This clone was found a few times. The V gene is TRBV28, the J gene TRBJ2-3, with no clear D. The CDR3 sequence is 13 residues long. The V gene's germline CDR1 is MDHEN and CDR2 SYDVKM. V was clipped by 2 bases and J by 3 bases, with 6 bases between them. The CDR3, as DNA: TGTGCCAGCAGTTTACCCAGAACAGATACGCAGTATTTT. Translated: CASSLPRTDTQYF.

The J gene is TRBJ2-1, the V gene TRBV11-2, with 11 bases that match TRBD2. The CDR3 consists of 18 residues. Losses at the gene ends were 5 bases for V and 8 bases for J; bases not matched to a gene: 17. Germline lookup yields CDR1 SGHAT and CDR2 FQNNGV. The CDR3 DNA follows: TGTGCCAGCAGCCCCCGACTAGCGGGACCCCGTAATAAGCATGAGCAGTTCTTC. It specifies CASSPRLAGPRNKHEQFF.

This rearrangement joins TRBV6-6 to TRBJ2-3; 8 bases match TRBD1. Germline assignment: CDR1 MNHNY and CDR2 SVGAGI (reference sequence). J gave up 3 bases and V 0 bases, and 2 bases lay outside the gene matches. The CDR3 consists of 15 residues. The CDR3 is CASSYSQGATDTQYF. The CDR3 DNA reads TGTGCCAGCAGTTACTCTCAGGGGGCTACAGATACGCAGTATTTT.